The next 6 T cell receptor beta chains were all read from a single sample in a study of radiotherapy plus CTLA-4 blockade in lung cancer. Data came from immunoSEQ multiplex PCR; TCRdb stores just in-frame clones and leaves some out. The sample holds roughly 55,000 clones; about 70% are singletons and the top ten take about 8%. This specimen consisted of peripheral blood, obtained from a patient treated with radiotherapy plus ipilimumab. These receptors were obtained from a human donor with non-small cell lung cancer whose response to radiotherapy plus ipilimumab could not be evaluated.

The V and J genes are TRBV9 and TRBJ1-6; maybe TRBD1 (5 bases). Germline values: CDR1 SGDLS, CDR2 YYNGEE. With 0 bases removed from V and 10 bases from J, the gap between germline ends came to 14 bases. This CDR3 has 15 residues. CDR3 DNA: TGTGCCAGCAGCGTAGGCGGGGGAGGTGAGTCACCCCTCCACTTT. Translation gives CASSVGGGGESPLHF.

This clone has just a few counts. The CDR3 protein is CASSSKEAGSYNEQFF. The CDR3 bases are TGTGCCAGCAGCTCAAAAGAGGCTGGTTCCTACAATGAGCAGTTCTTC. This chain links TRBV11-3 with TRBJ2-1; D ambiguous. This CDR3 is built from 16 residues. With 4 bases removed from V and 1 base from J, the gap between germline ends came to 14 bases. Germline V gene lookup returns CDR1 SGHNT and CDR2 YENEEA.

The DNA for the CDR3 is TGCGCCAGCAGCCTGGTCGGGGGAAACTATGGCTACACCTTC. Translation: CASSLVGGNYGYTF. V gene TRBV5-1 combines with J gene TRBJ1-2; the D gene is possibly TRBD1 (5 bases). With 4 bases removed from V and 2 bases from J, the gap between germline ends came to 12 bases. CDR3 length equals 14 residues. Germline assignment: CDR1 SGHRS and CDR2 YFSETQ.

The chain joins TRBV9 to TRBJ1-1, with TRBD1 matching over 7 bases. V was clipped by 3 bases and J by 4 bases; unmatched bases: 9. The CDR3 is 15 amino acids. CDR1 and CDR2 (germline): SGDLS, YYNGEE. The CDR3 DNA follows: TGTGCCAGCAGCGCCCGACCCGACAGGGTCACTGAAGCTTTCTTT. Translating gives CASSARPDRVTEAFF.

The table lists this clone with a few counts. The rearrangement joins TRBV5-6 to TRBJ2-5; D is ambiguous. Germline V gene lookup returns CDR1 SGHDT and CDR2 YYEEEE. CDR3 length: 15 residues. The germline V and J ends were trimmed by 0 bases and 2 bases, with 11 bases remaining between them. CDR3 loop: CASSLGNTYQETQYF. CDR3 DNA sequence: TGTGCCAGCAGCTTGGGTAACACATATCAAGAGACCCAGTACTTC.

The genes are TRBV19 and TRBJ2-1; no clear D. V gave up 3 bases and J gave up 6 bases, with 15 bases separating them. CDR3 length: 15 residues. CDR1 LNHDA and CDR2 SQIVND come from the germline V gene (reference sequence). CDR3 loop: CASSIGSLIPNEQFF. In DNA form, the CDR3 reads TGTGCCAGTAGTATTGGCAGTCTCATCCCCAATGAGCAGTTCTTC.